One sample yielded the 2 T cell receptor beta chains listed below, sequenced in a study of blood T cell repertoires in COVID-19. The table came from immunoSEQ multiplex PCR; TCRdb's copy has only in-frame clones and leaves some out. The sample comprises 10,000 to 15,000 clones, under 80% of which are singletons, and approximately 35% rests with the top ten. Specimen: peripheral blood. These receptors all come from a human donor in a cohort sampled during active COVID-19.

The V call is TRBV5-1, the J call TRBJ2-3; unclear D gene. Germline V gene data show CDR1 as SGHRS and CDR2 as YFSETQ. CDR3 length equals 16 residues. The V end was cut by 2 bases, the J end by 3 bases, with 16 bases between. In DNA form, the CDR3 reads TGCGCCAGCAGCTTCTCCTTCCCGGGTTCTACAGATACGCAGTATTTT. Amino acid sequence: CASSFSFPGSTDTQYF.

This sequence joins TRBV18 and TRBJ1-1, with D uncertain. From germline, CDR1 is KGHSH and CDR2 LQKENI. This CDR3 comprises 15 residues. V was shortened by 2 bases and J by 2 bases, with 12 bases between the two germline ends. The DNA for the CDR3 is TGTGCCAGCTCACCAGATTCACAGCTCAACACTGAAGCTTTCTTT. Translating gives CASSPDSQLNTEAFF.